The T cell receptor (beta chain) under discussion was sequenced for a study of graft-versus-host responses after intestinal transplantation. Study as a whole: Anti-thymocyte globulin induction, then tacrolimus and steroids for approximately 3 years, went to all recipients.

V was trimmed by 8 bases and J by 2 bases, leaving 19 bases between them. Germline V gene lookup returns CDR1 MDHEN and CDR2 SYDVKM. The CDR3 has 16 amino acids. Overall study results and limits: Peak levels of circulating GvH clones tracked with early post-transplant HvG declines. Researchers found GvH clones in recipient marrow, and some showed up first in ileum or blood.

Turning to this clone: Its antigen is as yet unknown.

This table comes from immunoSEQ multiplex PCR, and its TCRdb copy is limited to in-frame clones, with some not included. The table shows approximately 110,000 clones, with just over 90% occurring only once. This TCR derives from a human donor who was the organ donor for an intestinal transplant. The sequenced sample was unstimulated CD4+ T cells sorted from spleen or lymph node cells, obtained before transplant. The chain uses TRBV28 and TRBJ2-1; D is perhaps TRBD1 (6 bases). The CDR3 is CASSPPGTKAYNEQFF. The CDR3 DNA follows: TGTGCCAGCTCTCCTCCCGGGACAAAGGCCTACAATGAGCAGTTCTTC.